The text below deals with one T cell receptor (beta chain). Its cognate antigen is unknown. Given a far larger clone just one base away, this is likely a sequencing read error. Indicated time point: persistent/refractory GD, antithyroid drugs over 5 years with positive TRAb. From RNA extracted from PBMCs, the TCR library was made. The data belong to a study of regulatory T cells in long-lasting Graves disease. The germline V and J ends were trimmed by 8 bases and 2 bases, with 16 bases remaining between them. CDR3 size: 15 residues. The germline V gene has CDR1 MNHEY and CDR2 SMNVEV (reference sequence). Study outcomes and limitations: TRBV28 was favored in persistent disease, as were TRBJ1-2 and TRBJ2-5. TCR diversity was lower in persistent Graves' patients (versus newly diagnosed ones).

Construction of the TCR beta libraries employed iRepertoire HTBI primers in conjunction with Arm-PCR of CDR3 regions. TCRdb recomputed calls from the multiplex PCR reads with MiXCR, one row per CDR3 protein. The sample includes roughly 300,000 distinct CDR3 sequences, 20% to 25% of them seen just once. The receptor was derived from a female donor with Graves disease. The sequenced sample was peripheral blood mononuclear cells (PBMCs), obtained when the disease was refractory, from a patient treated with antithyroid drugs. V usage is TRBV27 and J usage is TRBJ1-5, with D possibly being TRBD1 (5 bases). CDR3 nucleotide sequence: TGTGCCAGCCCCAAGCGGGGGAACGGCAATCAGCCCCAGCATTTT. It translates to CASPKRGNGNQPQHF.